This T cell receptor beta chain was identified in a study of CD8 T cells in ankylosing spondylitis. Study-wide points: CD8+ cells made up the disease-linked clones, which were relatively rare in peripheral blood. Significantly higher representation of disease-linked clones was reported for matched ankylosing spondylitis synovial fluid. Apparently characteristic of ankylosing spondylitis blood was a TCR beta motif (fewer than 10 highly homologous variants).

V gave up 1 base and J gave up 3 bases; unmatched junction bases: 7. The V gene's germline CDR1 is KGHSH and CDR2 LQKENI. This CDR3 is built from 16 residues. As to this clonotype: The antigen remains undetermined.

By quantitative 5'-RACE with molecular barcodes, the TCR beta libraries were made. In TCRdb, the 5' RACE reads were re-called with MiXCR into one record per CDR3 protein. The sample holds approximately 240,000 distinct CDR3 sequences, under 12% seen once. The clonotype originates from a male donor with ankylosing spondylitis or in good health (not recorded which). Source material: blood, either unsorted or a sorted T cell fraction (not recorded which). The chain is built from TRBV18 and TRBJ2-7, with 9 bases lining up with TRBD2. CDR3 sequence (DNA): TGTGCCAGCTCACCACTTTCTAGCGGGGTGTTCTACGAGCAGTACTTC. Encoded protein: CASSPLSSGVFYEQYF.